The source of this T cell receptor beta chain is a study of T-cell reconstitution after alpha-beta-depleted transplantation in children. The CDR3 runs 17 residues. CDR1 LGHDT and CDR2 YNNKEL come from the germline V gene (reference sequence). Whole-study findings and limits: After transplant, at about two months, alpha-beta T cells were reportedly derived from several hundred expanded graft clones. Recipient T cells and thymic progenitors that survived were the source of the high TCRbeta diversity seen at day 60 in some patients. T-cell counts and diversity at one year following transplant were attributed mainly to newly produced T cells.

A remark on this clonotype: Antigen specificity is unknown. At one of its ends the junction is not consistent with the germline gene, which may arise from a read error.

Unique molecular identifiers were built into the TCRbeta library. Using its own MiXCR run on the PCR reads, TCRdb lists one record per CDR3 protein. The profile shows around 490,000 distinct CDR3 sequences, over 10% of them singletons. The receptor's source is a female patient between 2 and 15 years old who had a stem cell transplant for aplastic anemia, so the T cells may come from the graft donor. The gene calls are TRBV3-1 and TRBJ2-2, with D unclear. Sequenced here: PBMCs, mostly from graft donor cells, sampled 180 days after TCRalphabeta/CD19-depleted stem cell transplant. CDR3 residues: CASCQGVWAIGTGELFF. CDR3 in DNA: TGTGCCAGCTGCCAAGGAGTGTGGGCCATAGGGACCGGGGAGCTGTTTTTT.